This paragraph reports one TCR beta chain. These data come from a study of technical replicates of blood from four donors. The CDR3 loop spans 15 amino acids. After removal of 3 bases from V and 2 bases from J, the junction contained 3 bases not matched to a gene. Looked up from germline, CDR1 is SNHLY and CDR2 is FYNNEI. Produced via immunoSEQ multiplex PCR; TCRdb's table is partial and in-frame only. Of about 83,000 clones in the sample, 90% to 95% are singletons; the top ten hold roughly 0.26%. Sequencing was carried out using T cells isolated from PBMCs. This sequence joins TRBV2 and TRBJ2-1, with 8 bases identical to TRBD2. The receptor was isolated from a human donor in good health. This chain's CDR3 is CASSDTSGTYNEQFF. In nucleotides, the CDR3 is TGTGCCAGCAGTGACACTAGCGGAACCTACAATGAGCAGTTCTTC.